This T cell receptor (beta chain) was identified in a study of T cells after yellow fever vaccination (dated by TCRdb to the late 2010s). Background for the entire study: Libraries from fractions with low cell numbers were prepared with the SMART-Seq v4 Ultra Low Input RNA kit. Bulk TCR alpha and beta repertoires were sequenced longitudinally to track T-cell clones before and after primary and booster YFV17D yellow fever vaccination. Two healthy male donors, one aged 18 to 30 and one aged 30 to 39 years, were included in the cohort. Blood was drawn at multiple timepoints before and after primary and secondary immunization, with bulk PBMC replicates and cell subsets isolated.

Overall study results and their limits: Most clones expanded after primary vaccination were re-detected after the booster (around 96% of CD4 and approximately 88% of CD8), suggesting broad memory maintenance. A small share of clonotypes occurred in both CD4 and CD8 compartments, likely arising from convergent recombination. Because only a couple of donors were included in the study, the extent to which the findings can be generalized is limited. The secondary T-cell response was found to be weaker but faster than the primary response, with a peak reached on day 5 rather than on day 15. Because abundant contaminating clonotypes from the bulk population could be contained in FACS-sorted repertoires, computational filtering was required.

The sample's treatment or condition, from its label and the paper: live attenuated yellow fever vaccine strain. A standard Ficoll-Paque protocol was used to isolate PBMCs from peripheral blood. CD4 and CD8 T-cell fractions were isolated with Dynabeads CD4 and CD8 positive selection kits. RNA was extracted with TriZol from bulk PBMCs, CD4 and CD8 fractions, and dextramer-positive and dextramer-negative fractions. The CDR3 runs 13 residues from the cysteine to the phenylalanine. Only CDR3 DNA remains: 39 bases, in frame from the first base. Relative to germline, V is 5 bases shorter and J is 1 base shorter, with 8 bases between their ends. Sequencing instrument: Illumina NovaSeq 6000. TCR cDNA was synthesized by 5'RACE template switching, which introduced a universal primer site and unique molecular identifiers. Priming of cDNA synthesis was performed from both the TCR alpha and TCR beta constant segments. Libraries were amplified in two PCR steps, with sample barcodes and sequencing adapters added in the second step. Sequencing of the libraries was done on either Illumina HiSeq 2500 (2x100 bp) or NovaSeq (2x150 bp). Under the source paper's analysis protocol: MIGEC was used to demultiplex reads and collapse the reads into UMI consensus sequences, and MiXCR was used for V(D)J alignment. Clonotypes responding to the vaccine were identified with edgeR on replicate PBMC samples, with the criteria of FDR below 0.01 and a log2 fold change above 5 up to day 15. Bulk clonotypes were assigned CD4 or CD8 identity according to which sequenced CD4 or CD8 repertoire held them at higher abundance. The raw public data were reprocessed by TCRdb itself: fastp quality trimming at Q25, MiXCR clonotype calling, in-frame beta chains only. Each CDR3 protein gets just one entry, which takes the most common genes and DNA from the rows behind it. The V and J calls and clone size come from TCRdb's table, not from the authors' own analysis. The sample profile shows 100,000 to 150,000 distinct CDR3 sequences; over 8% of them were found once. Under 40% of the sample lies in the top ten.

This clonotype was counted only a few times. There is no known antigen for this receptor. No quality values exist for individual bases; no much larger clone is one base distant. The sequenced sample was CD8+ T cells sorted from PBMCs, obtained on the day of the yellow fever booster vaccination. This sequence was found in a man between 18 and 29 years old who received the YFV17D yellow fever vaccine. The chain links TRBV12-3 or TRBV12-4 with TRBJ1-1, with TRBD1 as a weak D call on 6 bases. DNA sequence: TGTGCCAGCAGTCAGGGGCCGAACACTGAAGCTTTCTTT. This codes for CASSQGPNTEAFF.